The 27 T cell receptor beta chains below were found in one sample sequenced in a study of T-cell reconstitution after alpha-beta-depleted transplantation in children. Unique molecular identifiers were incorporated when the TCRbeta library was constructed. TCRdb fed the PCR reads into MiXCR, producing one record per CDR3 protein. The sample lists 190,000 or so distinct CDR3 sequences; less than 8% were seen once. Sequences were derived from PBMCs from the stem cell graft donor, sampled from the stem cell graft. These receptors originate from a human donor who donated a stem cell graft to a child with Wiskott-Aldrich syndrome.

This clonotype was found many times. The V gene is TRBV4-3, the J gene TRBJ2-1, with D hard to call. The germline V and J ends were trimmed by 2 bases and 5 bases, with 1 base remaining between them. Per the germline V gene, CDR1 is LGHNA and CDR2 is YSLEER. The CDR3 has 11 amino acids. The CDR3 nucleotides read TGCGCCAGCAGCCAACACAATGAGCAGTTCTTC. Protein product: CASSQHNEQFF.

The chain combines TRBV12-3 or TRBV12-4 with TRBJ1-2; D perhaps matches TRBD1 (6 bases). This CDR3 comprises 14 residues. The CDR3 here is CATSPGARNYGYTF. In DNA, the CDR3 is TGTGCTACCAGTCCAGGGGCAAGGAACTATGGCTACACCTTC.

This clonotype was found a few times. The chain joins TRBV5-6 to TRBJ2-3; 7 bases match TRBD1. Germline CDR1 is SGHDT and CDR2 is YYEEEE. This CDR3 region has 15 residues. V dropped 4 bases and J dropped 4; count of bases not matched to a gene: 9. The CDR3 bases are TGTGCCAGCAGCCCCCGACAGGGAACCGCAGATACGCAGTATTTT. It translates to CASSPRQGTADTQYF.

This chain links TRBV24-1 with TRBJ2-3; 8 positions match TRBD2. Per the germline V gene, CDR1 is KGHDR and CDR2 is SFDVKD. This CDR3 contains 16 residues. V shed 3 bases and J 2 bases; nucleotides not matched to a gene: 6. The chain's CDR3 is CATSDPTSGFTDTQYF. CDR3 coding DNA: TGTGCCACCAGTGATCCCACTAGCGGCTTCACAGATACGCAGTATTTT.

This chain joins TRBV29-1 and TRBJ2-3, with no clear D. The germline V gene encodes CDR1 SQVTM and CDR2 ANQGSEA. V was trimmed by 3 bases and J by 4 bases, leaving 11 bases between them. There are 13 residues in the CDR3. Here the CDR3 DNA reads TGCAGCGTTGACAGTCCAAGGGCAGATACGCAGTATTTT. As protein: CSVDSPRADTQYF.

This clonotype was observed a handful of times. The chain is built from TRBV13 and TRBJ1-2; TRBD1 aligns across 7 bases. The junction had 11 bases not matched to a gene; V was cut back by 0 bases and J by 4 bases. Germline V gene data show CDR1 as PRHDT and CDR2 as FYEKMQ (reference sequence). The CDR3 has 17 residues. This CDR3 is CASSLGFQGDFSYGYTF. In nucleotides, the CDR3 is TGTGCCAGCAGCTTAGGCTTTCAGGGGGACTTTAGCTATGGCTACACCTTC.

There are many counts of this clonotype. The rearrangement joins TRBV6-2 or TRBV6-3 to TRBJ2-3, with 14 positions matching TRBD2. The CDR3 is 16 amino acids. J lost 5 bases, V lost 7 bases, and 8 bases had no gene match. Germline CDR1 and CDR2: MNHEY and SVGEGT. This CDR3 is CASTGTSGSPVDTQYF. The CDR3 DNA reads as TGTGCCAGCACCGGGACTAGCGGGAGTCCCGTAGATACGCAGTATTTT.

The J gene is TRBJ2-5, the V gene TRBV28; 8 bases match TRBD2. The germline gives CDR1 MDHEN, CDR2 SYDVKM. The CDR3 contains 15 residues. V shed 6 bases and J 5 bases; nucleotides not matched to a gene: 11. This chain's CDR3 is CASSPPGGAGETQYF. Written as DNA, the CDR3 is TGTGCCAGCAGCCCACCGGGGGGGGCGGGGGAGACCCAGTACTTC.

This clonotype came up many times. The J gene is TRBJ2-3, the V gene TRBV7-2; D gene ambiguous. CDR1 is SGHTA, CDR2 FQGNSA, per germline. With 1 base removed from V and 3 bases from J, the gap between germline ends came to 8 bases. CDR3 length equals 14 residues. CDR3 sequence (DNA): TGTGCCAGCAGCTTAGGGGTTGTGACAGATACGCAGTATTTT. It yields the protein CASSLGVVTDTQYF. Full variable domain (remainder filled in from reference TRBV7-2 and TRBJ2-3): GAGVSQSPSNKVTEKGKDVELRCDPISGHTALYWYRQSLGQGLEFLIYFQGNSAPDKSGLPSDRFSAERTGGSVSTLTIQRTQQEDSAVYLCASSLGVVTDTQYFGPGTRLTVL.

This clonotype was picked up a small number of times. This chain connects TRBV5-6 to TRBJ2-1; D not resolved. CDR3 length: 12 amino acids. Germline V gene lookup returns CDR1 SGHDT and CDR2 YYEEEE. The V gene lost 0 bases and the J gene lost 10 bases, with 8 bases spanning the gap. The CDR3 region is CASSLGEWEQFF. DNA of the CDR3: TGTGCCAGCAGCTTGGGGGAATGGGAGCAGTTCTTC. The full variable domain, with the rest looked up from reference TRBV5-6 and TRBJ2-1, is DAGVTQSPTHLIKTRGQQVTLRCSPKSGHDTVSWYQQALGQGPQFIFQYYEEEERQRGNFPDRFSGHQFPNYSSELNVNALLLGDSALYLCASSLGEWEQFFGPGTRLTVL.

V is TRBV11-2 and J is TRBJ2-1, with D tentatively TRBD2 (6 bases). The CDR3 has 13 amino acids. Germline assignment: CDR1 SGHAT and CDR2 FQNNGV. Trimming took off 2 bases at V and 6 bases at J, with 8 bases between the two ends. CDR3 sequence: CASSLWRGNEQFF. The CDR3 DNA reads TGTGCCAGCAGCTTATGGCGGGGCAATGAGCAGTTCTTC.

This clonotype was recorded at least ten times. The CDR3 nucleotides are TGTGCCAGCAGTGACCACTACGAGCAGTACTTC. It is translated as CASSDHYEQYF. The chain uses TRBV6-2 or TRBV6-3 and TRBJ2-7; D not certain. V gave up 5 bases and J gave up 3 bases, with 5 bases separating them. Germline assignment: CDR1 MNHEY and CDR2 SVGEGT. The CDR3 has 11 amino acids.

This clonotype was counted many times. The chain combines TRBV12-3 or TRBV12-4 with TRBJ2-1; D is perhaps TRBD2 (6 bases). CDR3 length: 14 residues. The V gene lost 5 bases and the J gene lost 7 bases, with 15 bases spanning the gap. The CDR3 nucleotides read TGTGCCAGCAGTCCCCGGACTGGGGGGAATGAGCAGTTCTTC. Amino acid sequence: CASSPRTGGNEQFF.

The chain links TRBV28 to TRBJ2-5; TRBD1 agrees at 8 bases. Trimming took 4 bases from V and 5 from J; bases not matched to a gene: 9. The CDR3 sequence is 15 residues long. Per germline, CDR1 MDHEN and CDR2 SYDVKM. CDR3 in DNA: TGTGCCAGCAGTTCGATAGACAGGGGAGAGGAGACCCAGTACTTC. Amino acid sequence: CASSSIDRGEETQYF. Looking up the rest from reference TRBV28 and TRBJ2-5 gives the full variable domain: DVKVTQSSRYLVKRTGEKVFLECVQDMDHENMFWYRQDPGLGLRLIYFSYDVKMKEKGDIPEGYSVSREKKERFSLILESASTNQTSMYLCASSSIDRGEETQYFGPGTRLLVL.

This clonotype occurred a few times. V usage is TRBV7-8 and J usage is TRBJ1-1; a weak D match, TRBD1 (5 bases). Germline V gene lookup returns CDR1 SGHVS and CDR2 FQNEAQ. The CDR3 length is 14 residues. The V gene lost 1 base and the J gene lost 5 bases, with 11 bases spanning the gap. The chain's CDR3 is CASSLVRGTTEAFF. The CDR3 bases are TGTGCCAGCAGCTTAGTAAGGGGCACGACTGAAGCTTTCTTT.

In its sample, this clonotype was seen a few times. J is TRBJ1-6 and V is TRBV27; a weak D match, TRBD1 (5 bases). V was pared by 3 bases and J by 8 bases, with 14 bases between. Per the germline V gene, CDR1 is MNHEY and CDR2 is SMNVEV (reference sequence). The CDR3 loop spans 15 amino acids. CDR3 DNA sequence: TGTGCCAGCAGTTTCATAGGACATAGAGATTCACCCCTCCACTTT. Protein sequence: CASSFIGHRDSPLHF.

This clonotype was seen repeatedly, ten times or more. The gene calls are TRBV6-2 or TRBV6-3 and TRBJ2-6; a weak D match, TRBD2 (6 bases). Trimming removed 6 bases from V and 3 bases from J, with 12 bases in between. The CDR3 loop spans 15 amino acids. Germline V gene data show CDR1 as MNHEY and CDR2 as SVGEGT. Here the CDR3 DNA reads TGTGCCAGCAGCCGACCGGGAGTTGGGGCCAACGTCCTGACTTTC. Translation gives CASSRPGVGANVLTF.

Many counts were recorded for this clonotype. The chain carries TRBV6-4 and TRBJ1-1; the D is unclear. Germline V gene data show CDR1 as MRHNA and CDR2 as SNTAGT. The CDR3 is made up of 12 amino acids. V dropped 5 bases and J dropped 1 base, with 5 bases sitting between them. CDR3 in DNA: TGTGCCAGCAGTTGGGGGAACACTGAAGCTTTCTTT. The encoded protein is CASSWGNTEAFF.

This clonotype has only one observation. The rearrangement joins TRBV5-6 to TRBJ2-1, with a possible D match to TRBD2 (5 bases). Germline V lookup: CDR1 SGHDT, CDR2 YYEEEE. The CDR3 covers 14 residues. V dropped 4 bases and J dropped 3 bases, with 11 bases sitting between them. The CDR3 sequence is CASSPEVLYNEQFF. DNA of the CDR3: TGTGCCAGCAGCCCGGAGGTCCTCTACAATGAGCAGTTCTTC.

This clonotype was picked up many times. The chain is built from TRBV5-1 and TRBJ2-7; no firm D call. The V end lost 1 base, the J end lost 0 bases, and 8 bases lay between the germline ends. Per germline, CDR1 SGHRS and CDR2 YFSETQ. The CDR3 totals 14 residues. This chain's CDR3 is CASSLTPLSYEQYF. In DNA form, the CDR3 reads TGCGCCAGCAGCTTGACACCCCTCTCCTACGAGCAGTACTTC.

This clonotype was detected many times. CDR3 in amino acids: CASSPGNSPLHF. The CDR3 DNA sequence: TGTGCCAGCAGCCCGGGAAATTCACCCCTCCACTTT. The rearrangement joins TRBV12-3 or TRBV12-4 to TRBJ1-6; no definite D call. The CDR3 contains 12 residues. V shed 6 bases and J shed 7 bases, with 7 bases lying between them.

The chain uses TRBV5-1 and TRBJ1-6, with D possibly matching TRBD1 (5 bases). V was pared by 4 bases and J by 4 bases, with 12 bases between. The CDR3 is made up of 15 amino acids. Germline assignment: CDR1 SGHRS and CDR2 YFSETQ. CDR3 bases: TGCGCCAGCAGCCTCGGGACCGTATATAATTCACCCCTCCACTTT. It yields the protein CASSLGTVYNSPLHF.

This clonotype was seen ten or more times. V usage is TRBV3-1 and J usage is TRBJ1-1; no reliable D call. The CDR3 has 13 amino acids. Per germline, CDR1 LGHDT and CDR2 YNNKEL (reference sequence). The V end was cut by 2 bases, the J end by 7 bases, with 11 bases between. The CDR3 reads CASSQRDLNEAFF. In DNA, the CDR3 is TGTGCCAGCAGCCAACGGGATCTCAATGAAGCTTTCTTT.

This clonotype has a count of ten or more. The CDR3 is CSVEKGVHEQYF. The CDR3 DNA sequence: TGCAGCGTTGAAAAGGGAGTCCACGAGCAGTACTTC. This chain joins TRBV29-1 and TRBJ2-7; weak D call: TRBD2 (5 bases). V gave up 2 bases and J gave up 5 bases, with 10 bases separating them. The germline CDR1 and CDR2 sequences are SQVTM and ANQGSEA. The CDR3 is 12 amino acids.

This clonotype was seen many times. V gene TRBV20-1 combines with J gene TRBJ2-4; 7 bases fit TRBD1. Germline CDR1 reads DFQATT; CDR2 reads SNEGSKA (reference sequence). The CDR3 covers 12 residues. The V gene end was trimmed by 5 bases and the J gene end by 12 bases; junction bases not matched to a gene: 10. For the CDR3, the DNA is TGCAGTGCTCTTCGGGACAGTGGTGCTCAGTACTTC. This codes for CSALRDSGAQYF.

The chain employs TRBV7-6 and TRBJ2-7; 7 bases match TRBD2. Germline CDR1 reads SGHVS; CDR2 reads FNYEAQ. Trimming removed 2 bases from V and 2 bases from J; junction bases left unmatched: 9. This CDR3 region has 16 residues. The CDR3 region is CASSLRRASGTYEQYF. The CDR3 nucleotides are TGTGCCAGCAGCTTACGTAGGGCTAGCGGTACCTACGAGCAGTACTTC.

This clonotype was counted ten times or more. V usage is TRBV29-1 and J usage is TRBJ2-3; no firm D call. Germline V gene sequence: CDR1 SQVTM, CDR2 ANQGSEA. V was clipped by 1 base and J by 7 bases, with 12 bases between them. This CDR3 is 13 amino acids long. CDR3 residues: CSVEVALGNTQYF. DNA of the CDR3: TGCAGCGTTGAAGTAGCTTTAGGGAATACGCAGTATTTT.